What follows are 30 T cell receptor beta chains derived from one specimen sequenced in a study of CD8 T cells in Susac syndrome. Random-hexamer reverse transcription was applied to roughly 0.5 to 1 ug RNA. A single record per CDR3 protein comes from TCRdb applying MiXCR to the immunoSEQ multiplex PCR reads. The repertoire holds hundreds of thousands of distinct CDR3 sequences, with 94% as singletons. The specimen was CD4+ T cells from PBMCs. The origin of the receptors is a human donor with Susac syndrome.

The sample holds one count of this clonotype. The chain combines TRBV5-5 with TRBJ2-1; a possible D gene is TRBD2 (5 bases). Germline V CDR1 and CDR2: SGHKS, YYEKEE (reference sequence). Trimming removed 4 bases from V and 15 bases from J, with 20 bases in between. The CDR3 is 13 residues long. CDR3 amino acids: CASSTGLGGSGFF. The DNA of the CDR3 is TGTGCCAGCAGCACCGGACTGGGCGGTTCGGGGTTCTTC. The full variable domain, completed using reference TRBV5-5 and TRBJ2-1, is DAGVTQSPTHLIKTRGQQVTLRCSPISGHKSVSWYQQVLGQGPQFIFQYYEKEERGRGNFPDRFSARQFPNYSSELNVNALLLGDSALYLCASSTGLGGSGFFGPGTRLTVL.

The genes are TRBV28 and TRBJ2-7, with D perhaps TRBD1 or TRBD2 (6 bases each). Trimming stripped 6 bases from V and 2 bases from J, with 17 bases between. CDR1 and CDR2 (germline): MDHEN, SYDVKM. This CDR3 comprises 15 residues. CDR3: CASSSKGGGPYEQYF. CDR3 DNA sequence: TGTGCCAGCAGCTCAAAGGGGGGAGGCCCCTACGAGCAGTACTTC.

The chain combines TRBV27 with TRBJ1-2; 7 bases map to TRBD1. Germline CDR1 and CDR2: MNHEY and SMNVEV (reference sequence). V gave up 0 bases and J gave up 5 bases; unmatched junction bases: 6. This CDR3 spans 15 amino acids. DNA of the CDR3: TGTGCCAGCAGTTTATCGATCGGGACAGCTTATGGCTACACCTTC. Amino acid sequence: CASSLSIGTAYGYTF.

The chain is built from TRBV18 and TRBJ2-1; TRBD1 agrees at 9 bases. Germline V gene lookup returns CDR1 KGHSH and CDR2 LQKENI. The V gene end was trimmed by 3 bases and the J gene end by 12 bases; junction bases not matched to a gene: 12. The length of the CDR3 is 15 residues. DNA of the CDR3: TGTGCCAGCTCACCCCGGGACAGGGTGGATCCTCGGCAGTTCTTC. Translated, it gives CASSPRDRVDPRQFF.

The chain couples TRBV7-3 to TRBJ2-5; D is perhaps TRBD2 (5 bases). CDR3 length: 14 residues. Germline V gene data show CDR1 as SGHTA and CDR2 as FQGTGA. Trimming took 5 bases from V and 0 from J, leaving 10 bases between them. The chain's CDR3 is CASSPTGNQETQYF. The CDR3 DNA follows: TGTGCCAGCAGCCCCACCGGGAACCAAGAGACCCAGTACTTC.

The chain combines TRBV5-1 with TRBJ1-5; TRBD1 might be the D (5 bases). The V end lost 0 bases, the J end lost 13 bases, and 14 bases lay between the germline ends. The CDR3 has 13 amino acids. Germline V gives CDR1 SGHRS, CDR2 YFSETQ. This chain's CDR3 is CASSLGSGRRQHF. The CDR3 nucleotides are TGCGCCAGCAGCTTGGGATCGGGACGGCGGCAGCATTTT.

This chain links TRBV19 with TRBJ1-2, with D uncertain. CDR1 and CDR2 (germline): LNHDA, SQIVND (reference sequence). The V gene lost 3 bases and the J gene lost 2 bases, with 19 bases spanning the gap. The CDR3 sequence is 17 residues long. CDR3 coding DNA: TGTGCCAGTAGTATCATCCCTTCCAGTCTCGGGAACTATGGCTACACCTTC. It is translated as CASSIIPSSLGNYGYTF. The full variable domain, completed using reference TRBV19 and TRBJ1-2, is DGGITQSPKYLFRKEGQNVTLSCEQNLNHDAMYWYRQDPGQGLRLIYYSQIVNDFQKGDIAEGYSVSREKKESFPLTVTSAQKNPTAFYLCASSIIPSSLGNYGYTFGSGTRLTVV.

This sequence joins TRBV30 and TRBJ1-1; maybe TRBD1 (5 bases). Trimming removed 8 bases at V and 7 bases at J, with 23 bases between. Germline values: CDR1 GTSNPN, CDR2 SVGIG (reference sequence). The CDR3 contains 14 residues. DNA of the CDR3: TGTGCCGGATCCCCTGCCAGGGTAGGACTTGAAGCTTTCTTT. It is translated as CAGSPARVGLEAFF.

The chain uses TRBV2 and TRBJ2-5; D gene ambiguous. The germline CDR1 and CDR2 sequences are SNHLY and FYNNEI. The CDR3 covers 13 residues. V was clipped by 4 bases and J by 1 base, with 7 bases between them. The CDR3 DNA is TGTGCCAGCAGTGTTGGCCGCCAAGAGACCCAGTACTTC. Translation gives CASSVGRQETQYF. Looking up the rest from reference TRBV2 and TRBJ2-5 gives the full variable domain: EPEVTQTPSHQVTQMGQEVILRCVPISNHLYFYWYRQILGQKVEFLVSFYNNEISEKSEIFDDQFSVERPDGSNFTLKIRSTKLEDSAMYFCASSVGRQETQYFGPGTRLLVL.

The gene calls are TRBV20-1 and TRBJ1-1; weak D call: TRBD1 (6 bases). The CDR3 loop spans 14 amino acids. Per germline, CDR1 DFQATT and CDR2 SNEGSKA (reference sequence). Trimming removed 5 bases from V and 0 bases from J, with 13 bases in between. Written as DNA, the CDR3 is TGCAGTGCTGGGGGAGAGGGGGTGAACACTGAAGCTTTCTTT. Translated, it gives CSAGGEGVNTEAFF.

The chain uses TRBV4-2 and TRBJ2-7; possible D gene TRBD1, 5 bases. V was pared by 2 bases and J by 3 bases, with 8 bases between. This CDR3 contains 13 residues. The germline CDR1 and CDR2 sequences are LGHNA and YNFKEQ. The CDR3 reads CASSQPDSYEQYF. The CDR3 DNA follows: TGTGCCAGCAGCCAACCTGACAGCTACGAGCAGTACTTC.

The chain recombines TRBV20-1 with TRBJ1-6; 7 positions agree with TRBD1. The CDR3 runs to 15 residues. Losses at the gene ends were 3 bases for V and 8 bases for J; bases not matched to a gene: 10. Germline V gives CDR1 DFQATT, CDR2 SNEGSKA (reference sequence). The CDR3, as DNA: TGCAGTGCTAGGAAGAGGGGACAGTTTGATTCACCCCTCCACTTT. Amino acid sequence: CSARKRGQFDSPLHF.

The CDR3 loop is CATSDPDREQFF. The CDR3 DNA follows: TGTGCCACCAGTGATCCAGACAGAGAGCAGTTCTTC. V gene TRBV24-1 combines with J gene TRBJ2-1, with a possible D match to TRBD1 (5 bases). CDR3 length: 12 amino acids. Trimming cost V 3 bases and J 10 bases, with 9 bases left between them. From germline, CDR1 is KGHDR and CDR2 SFDVKD.

The chain joins TRBV5-4 to TRBJ2-7, with 7 positions matching TRBD2. CDR1 and CDR2 (germline): SGHNT, YYREEE (reference sequence). The CDR3 is 15 residues long. The V segment lost 2 bases and the J segment 3 bases; nucleotides outside the gene matches: 8. CDR3 region: CASSLGGGRIYEQYF. The CDR3 DNA sequence: TGTGCCAGCAGCTTAGGCGGGGGACGGATCTACGAGCAGTACTTC.

The rearrangement uses TRBV20-1 and TRBJ2-7; the D is unclear. There are 17 residues in the CDR3. Trimming shortened V by 0 bases and J by 3 bases, and 21 bases separated the two germline ends. Germline loops: CDR1 DFQATT, CDR2 SNEGSKA (reference sequence). CDR3 coding DNA: TGCAGTGCTAGAGATGTTTCGGGTGTCGGACCACGCTACGAGCAGTACTTC. It is translated as CSARDVSGVGPRYEQYF.

The V and J genes are TRBV27 and TRBJ1-1, with D tentatively TRBD1 (6 bases). The CDR3 contains 16 residues. Trimming shortened V by 4 bases and J by 5 bases, and 20 bases separated the two germline ends. Germline CDR1 is MNHEY and CDR2 is SMNVEV (reference sequence). DNA of the CDR3: TGTGCCAGCAGTTCTGGCGGGGCAGGGGAGGATACTGAAGCTTTCTTT. Translation gives CASSSGGAGEDTEAFF.

The chain couples TRBV20-1 to TRBJ1-5, with D perhaps TRBD1 (6 bases). Trimming took off 4 bases at V and 1 base at J, with 11 bases between the two ends. This CDR3 has 14 residues. Germline loops: CDR1 DFQATT, CDR2 SNEGSKA (reference sequence). For the CDR3, the DNA is TGCAGTGCTACCAGGGGAGGCAGCAATCAGCCCCAGCATTTT. This sequence encodes CSATRGGSNQPQHF.

The sample holds one count of this clonotype. The rearrangement joins TRBV12-3 or TRBV12-4 to TRBJ2-5; a possible D gene is TRBD2 (5 bases). The CDR3 totals 14 residues. V was trimmed by 6 bases and J by 1 base, leaving 12 bases between them. CDR3 sequence: CASSQLGFQETQYF. CDR3 sequence (DNA): TGTGCCAGCAGCCAACTAGGGTTCCAAGAGACCCAGTACTTC.

The V call is TRBV14, the J call TRBJ2-7; D gene uncertain. This CDR3 is built from 12 residues. The ends were cut back, 1 base at V and 5 bases at J, with 6 bases in the middle. Germline CDR1 and CDR2: SGHDN and FVKESK. The CDR3 DNA reads TGTGCCAGCAGCCAAGTTAGGGACGAGCAGTACTTC. This codes for CASSQVRDEQYF. The full variable domain, its missing parts supplied by reference TRBV14 and TRBJ2-7, is EAGVTQFPSHSVIEKGQTVTLRCDPISGHDNLYWYRRVMGKEIKFLLHFVKESKQDESGMPNNRFLAERTGGTYSTLKVQPAELEDSGVYFCASSQVRDEQYFGPGTRLTVT.

CDR3 residues: CSASQGATNQPQHF. The DNA of the CDR3 is TGCAGTGCTTCTCAGGGGGCGACGAATCAGCCCCAGCATTTT. The chain carries TRBV20-1 and TRBJ1-5, with TRBD1 identical over 8 bases. Germline trimming cut 5 bases from V and 4 bases from J; bases unmatched to any gene: 7. Germline V CDR1 and CDR2: DFQATT, SNEGSKA (reference sequence). This CDR3 is built from 14 residues.

This chain joins TRBV7-2 and TRBJ1-2; 10 bases align to TRBD1. Germline V CDR1 and CDR2: SGHTA, FQGNSA. This CDR3 contains 11 residues. The chain's CDR3 is CATGGGFGYTF. DNA for the CDR3: TGTGCGACAGGGGGCGGCTTTGGCTACACCTTC.

The chain couples TRBV5-1 to TRBJ1-4; 8 bases agree with TRBD1. The trim removed 4 bases at V and 5 bases at J, leaving 13 bases unmatched. Germline-derived CDR1 and CDR2 are SGHRS and YFSETQ. The CDR3 is made up of 17 amino acids. The CDR3 is CASSPDGRGRGNEKLFF. CDR3 bases: TGCGCCAGCAGCCCGGACGGCAGGGGGCGAGGAAATGAAAAACTGTTTTTT.

V gene TRBV11-1 combines with J gene TRBJ1-1; D possibly corresponds to TRBD1 (5 bases). V lost 3 bases to trimming and J lost 3 bases, with 11 bases between them. Germline V gene data show CDR1 as SGHAT and CDR2 as FQDESV (reference sequence). The CDR3 sequence is 14 residues long. The CDR3, as DNA: TGTGCCAGCAGCTTCAGGGTGAAGGACACTGAAGCTTTCTTT. This translates into CASSFRVKDTEAFF.

This chain links TRBV6-2 or TRBV6-3 with TRBJ1-1, with D unresolved. The germline V gene encodes CDR1 MNHEY and CDR2 SVGEGT. Trimming left V 8 bases short and J 1 base short, with 11 bases between. CDR3 length equals 13 residues. The CDR3 DNA reads as TGTGCCAGCCGCAAGACCGCGAACACTGAAGCTTTCTTT. This encodes CASRKTANTEAFF.

This sequence joins TRBV11-2 and TRBJ2-1; D possibly matches TRBD1 or TRBD2 (6 bases each). There are 14 residues in the CDR3. V gave up 1 base and J gave up 7 bases, with 11 bases separating them. Germline V gene data show CDR1 as SGHAT and CDR2 as FQNNGV. CDR3 in amino acids: CASSLVGGRNEQFF. The CDR3 DNA sequence: TGTGCCAGCAGCTTAGTCGGGGGCCGGAATGAGCAGTTCTTC. The variable domain in full, completed from reference TRBV11-2 and TRBJ2-1, reads EAGVAQSPRYKIIEKRQSVAFWCNPISGHATLYWYQQILGQGPKLLIQFQNNGVVDDSQLPKDRFSAERLKGVDSTLKIQPAKLEDSAVYLCASSLVGGRNEQFFGPGTRLTVL.

The rearrangement uses TRBV30 and TRBJ1-1, with D perhaps TRBD1 (5 bases). V gave up 7 bases and J gave up 0 bases, with 12 bases separating them. This CDR3 has 13 residues. Germline lookup yields CDR1 GTSNPN and CDR2 SVGIG (reference sequence). The CDR3 spells CALAGTMNTEAFF. The DNA for the CDR3 is TGTGCCTTGGCCGGGACCATGAACACTGAAGCTTTCTTT.

This chain uses TRBV4-2 with TRBJ1-2; 10 bases are a match to TRBD1. Germline V lookup: CDR1 LGHNA, CDR2 YNFKEQ. The CDR3 consists of 17 residues. V was clipped by 0 bases and J by 4 bases; unmatched bases: 8. The CDR3, as DNA: TGTGCCAGCAGCCAAGAAGGGACAGGGGCATTGGGCTATGGCTACACCTTC. Amino acids: CASSQEGTGALGYGYTF.

J is TRBJ1-1 and V is TRBV30, with D tentatively TRBD1 (5 bases). With 2 bases removed from V and 1 base from J, the gap between germline ends came to 11 bases. This CDR3 has 14 amino acids. Germline CDR1 reads GTSNPN; CDR2 reads SVGIG (reference sequence). For the CDR3, the DNA is TGTGCCTGGAGTATTCGGAGGGGGAACACTGAAGCTTTCTTT. It translates to CAWSIRRGNTEAFF.

The rearrangement uses TRBV4-3 and TRBJ2-1; 9 nucleotides align to TRBD2. The V gene end was trimmed by 0 bases and the J gene end by 6 bases; junction bases not matched to a gene: 3. The CDR3 is 15 amino acids. Germline lookup yields CDR1 LGHNA and CDR2 YSLEER. The CDR3 sequence is CASSQDELAGNEQFF. CDR3 bases: TGCGCCAGCAGCCAAGATGAACTAGCGGGCAATGAGCAGTTCTTC.

The chain links TRBV12-5 to TRBJ2-7; tentatively, D is TRBD1 or TRBD2 (5 bases each). The CDR3 runs to 11 residues. CDR1 and CDR2 (germline): LGHNT, FRNRAP. Trimming left V 8 bases short and J 4 bases short, with 9 bases between. CDR3 residues: CASHGGYEQYF. DNA of the CDR3: TGTGCTAGTCATGGGGGATACGAGCAGTACTTC.